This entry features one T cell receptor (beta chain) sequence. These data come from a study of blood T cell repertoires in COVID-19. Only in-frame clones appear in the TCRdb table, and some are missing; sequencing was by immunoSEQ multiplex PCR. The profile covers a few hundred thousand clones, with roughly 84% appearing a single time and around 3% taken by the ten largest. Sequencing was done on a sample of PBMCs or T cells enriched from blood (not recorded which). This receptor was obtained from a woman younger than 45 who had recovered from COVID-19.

The CDR3 spells CASSQDLSLVYNEQFF. CDR3 nucleotide sequence: TGTGCCAGCAGCCAAGATTTATCCCTAGTCTACAATGAGCAGTTCTTC. The rearrangement joins TRBV3-1 (or the pseudogene TRBV3-2) to TRBJ2-1; D remains unclear. The V end was cut by 0 bases, the J end by 3 bases, with 12 bases between. The CDR3 has 16 amino acids. Germline V lookup: CDR1 LGHDT, CDR2 YNNKEL (reference sequence).